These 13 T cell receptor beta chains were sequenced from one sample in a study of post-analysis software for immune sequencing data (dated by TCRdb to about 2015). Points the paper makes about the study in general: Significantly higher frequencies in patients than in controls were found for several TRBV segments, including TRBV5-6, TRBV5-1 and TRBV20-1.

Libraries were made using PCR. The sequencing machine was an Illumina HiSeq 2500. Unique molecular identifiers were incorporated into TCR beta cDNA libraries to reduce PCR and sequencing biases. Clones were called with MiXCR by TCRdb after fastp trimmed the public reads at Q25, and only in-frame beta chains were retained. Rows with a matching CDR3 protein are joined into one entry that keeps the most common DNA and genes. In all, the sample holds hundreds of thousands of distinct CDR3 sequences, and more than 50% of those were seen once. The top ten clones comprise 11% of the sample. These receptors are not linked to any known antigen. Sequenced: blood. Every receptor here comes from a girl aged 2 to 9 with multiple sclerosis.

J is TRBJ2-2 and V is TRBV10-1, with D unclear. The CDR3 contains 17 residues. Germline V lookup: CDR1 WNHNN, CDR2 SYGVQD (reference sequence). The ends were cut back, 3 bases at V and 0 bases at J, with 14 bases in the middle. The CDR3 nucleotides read TGCGCCAGCAGTGAAGAAGGTCGAGGATCGAACACCGGGGAGCTGTTTTTT. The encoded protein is CASSEEGRGSNTGELFF.

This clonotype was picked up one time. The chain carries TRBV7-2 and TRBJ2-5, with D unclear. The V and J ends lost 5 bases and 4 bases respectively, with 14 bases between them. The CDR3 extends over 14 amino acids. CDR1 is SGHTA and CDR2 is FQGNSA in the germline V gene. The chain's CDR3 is CASSPNLARETQYF. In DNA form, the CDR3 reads TGTGCCAGCAGCCCCAACCTGGCAAGAGAGACCCAGTACTTC.

CDR3 coding DNA: TGTGCCATCAGTGATCGGAATGAGCAGTTCTTC. This gives the protein CAISDRNEQFF. The V gene is TRBV10-3, the J gene TRBJ2-1; D gene ambiguous. V lost 3 bases, J lost 7 bases, and 4 bases lay in between. There are 11 residues in the CDR3. Germline V CDR1 and CDR2: ENHRY, SYGVKD.

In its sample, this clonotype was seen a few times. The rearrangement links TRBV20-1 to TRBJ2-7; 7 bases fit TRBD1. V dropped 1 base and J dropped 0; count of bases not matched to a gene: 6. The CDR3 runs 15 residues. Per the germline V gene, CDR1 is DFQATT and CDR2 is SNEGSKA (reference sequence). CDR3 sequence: CSARARDSPSYEQYF. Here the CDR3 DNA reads TGCAGTGCTAGAGCCCGGGACAGTCCCTCCTACGAGCAGTACTTC.

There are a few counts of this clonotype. The CDR3 reads CSAGIGSMNTEAFF. CDR3 bases: TGCAGTGCCGGGATCGGCAGCATGAACACTGAAGCTTTCTTT. The J gene is TRBJ1-1, the V gene TRBV20-1, with D hard to call. Germline V gene sequence: CDR1 DFQATT, CDR2 SNEGSKA (reference sequence). The CDR3 covers 14 residues. V lost 6 bases and J lost 0, with 14 bases in between.

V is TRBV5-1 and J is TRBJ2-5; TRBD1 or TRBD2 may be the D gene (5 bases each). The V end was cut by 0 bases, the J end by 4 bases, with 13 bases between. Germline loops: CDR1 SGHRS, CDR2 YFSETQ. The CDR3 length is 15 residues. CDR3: CASSLDGTPRETQYF. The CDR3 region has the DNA TGCGCCAGCAGCTTGGACGGGACCCCGAGAGAGACCCAGTACTTC.

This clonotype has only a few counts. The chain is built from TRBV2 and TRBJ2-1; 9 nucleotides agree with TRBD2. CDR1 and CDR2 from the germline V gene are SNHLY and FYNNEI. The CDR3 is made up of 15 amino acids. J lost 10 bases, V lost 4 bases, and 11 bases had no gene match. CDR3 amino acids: CASSVVGGGAGEQFF. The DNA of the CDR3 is TGTGCCAGCAGTGTGGTCGGCGGGGGGGCCGGAGAGCAGTTCTTC.

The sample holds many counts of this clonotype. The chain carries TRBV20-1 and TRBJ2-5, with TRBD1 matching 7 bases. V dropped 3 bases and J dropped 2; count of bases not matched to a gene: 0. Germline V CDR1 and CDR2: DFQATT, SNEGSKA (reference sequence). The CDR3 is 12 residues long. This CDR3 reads CSARGQQETQYF. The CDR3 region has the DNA TGCAGTGCTAGGGGACAGCAAGAGACCCAGTACTTC.

CDR3 bases: TGTGCCAGCAGGACCGGGACAGGGGGATGGGAGCAGTTCTTC. Amino acid sequence: CASRTGTGGWEQFF. The V and J genes are TRBV27 and TRBJ2-1; TRBD1 matches 11 bases. CDR1 is MNHEY, CDR2 SMNVEV, per germline (reference sequence). The CDR3 length is 14 residues. V lost 6 bases, J lost 10 bases, and 8 bases stayed unmatched.

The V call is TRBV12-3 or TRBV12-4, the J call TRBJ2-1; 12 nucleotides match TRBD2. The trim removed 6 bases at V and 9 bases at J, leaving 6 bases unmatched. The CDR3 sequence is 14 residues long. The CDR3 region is CASRRLAGEGEQFF. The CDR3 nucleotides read TGTGCCAGCAGGAGACTAGCGGGGGAGGGTGAGCAGTTCTTC.

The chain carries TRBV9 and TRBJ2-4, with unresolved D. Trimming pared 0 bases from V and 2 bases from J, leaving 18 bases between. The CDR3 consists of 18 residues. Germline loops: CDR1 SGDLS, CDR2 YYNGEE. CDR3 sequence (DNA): TGTGCCAGCAGCGTAGCTCCAGCACTCCTAGGGCCCAAAAACATTCAGTACTTC. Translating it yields CASSVAPALLGPKNIQYF. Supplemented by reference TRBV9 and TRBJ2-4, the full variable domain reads DSGVTQTPKHLITATGQRVTLRCSPRSGDLSVYWYQQSLDQGLQFLIQYYNGEERAKGNILERFSAQQFPDLHSELNLSSLELGDSALYFCASSVAPALLGPKNIQYFGAGTRLSVL.

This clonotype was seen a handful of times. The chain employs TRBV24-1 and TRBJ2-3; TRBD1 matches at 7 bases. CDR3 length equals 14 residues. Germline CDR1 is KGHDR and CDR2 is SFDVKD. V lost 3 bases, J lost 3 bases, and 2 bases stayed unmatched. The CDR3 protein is CATSDTQGTDTQYF. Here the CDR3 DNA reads TGTGCCACCAGTGATACACAGGGGACAGATACGCAGTATTTT.

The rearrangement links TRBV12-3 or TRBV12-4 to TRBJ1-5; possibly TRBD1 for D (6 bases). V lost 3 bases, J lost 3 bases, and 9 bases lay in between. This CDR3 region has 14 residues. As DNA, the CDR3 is TGTGCCAGCAGTTTGTCAGGGGACAATCAGCCCCAGCATTTT. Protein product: CASSLSGDNQPQHF.